These 32 T cell receptor beta chains came from one sample sequenced in a study of T cells in Graves' hyperthyroidism and ophthalmopathy. Amplified TCR beta CDR3 regions came from RNA transcripts. When the TCR CDR3 underwent first-round RT-PCR, the HTBI primer set was used. Each CDR3 protein is one row after TCRdb ran MiXCR on the multiplex PCR reads. The table records some 210,000 distinct CDR3 sequences, over 15% of them present only once. The sequenced material came from blood. These TCRs come from a man aged 45-65 years with Graves' hyperthyroidism.

The rearrangement links TRBV20-1 to TRBJ1-3; D is ambiguous. CDR3 length: 16 residues. Germline lookup yields CDR1 DFQATT and CDR2 SNEGSKA (reference sequence). Trimming removed 0 bases at V and 0 bases at J, with 12 bases between. CDR3 residues: CSARDLGFASGNTIYF. In DNA form, the CDR3 reads TGCAGTGCTAGAGATCTCGGATTTGCCTCTGGAAACACCATATATTTT.

The table lists this clonotype with a few counts. The chain has TRBV7-9 and TRBJ2-3, with 10 bases that match TRBD1. Per germline, CDR1 SEHNR and CDR2 FQNEAQ (reference sequence). Germline trimming cut 5 bases from V and 0 bases from J; bases unmatched to any gene: 14. The CDR3 has 19 residues. The CDR3 is CASSRDRGKFALSTDTQYF. As DNA, the CDR3 is TGTGCCAGCAGCCGGGACAGGGGAAAGTTTGCACTTAGCACAGATACGCAGTATTTT.

At least ten counts were recorded for this clonotype. The chain is built from TRBV24-1 and TRBJ2-1; 11 nucleotides line up with TRBD1. V lost 5 bases, J lost 8 bases, and 7 bases stayed unmatched. The germline V gene has CDR1 KGHDR and CDR2 SFDVKD. The CDR3 runs to 15 residues. For the CDR3, the DNA is TGTGCCACCAGTGCTGGGACAGGGGGTTATTATGAGCAGTTCTTC. Residues: CATSAGTGGYYEQFF.

This clonotype was observed many times. The CDR3 is CASSTRVDEQYF. The DNA for the CDR3 is TGTGCCAGCAGCACCAGGGTCGACGAGCAGTACTTC. The J gene is TRBJ2-7, the V gene TRBV6-1, with D perhaps matching TRBD1 (5 bases). The CDR3 length is 12 residues. The V end was cut by 6 bases, the J end by 5 bases, with 11 bases between. Germline assignment: CDR1 MNHNS and CDR2 SASEGT.

This clonotype appeared many times. V usage is TRBV30 and J usage is TRBJ2-5; no reliable D call. Looked up from germline, CDR1 is GTSNPN and CDR2 is SVGIG (reference sequence). V gave up 0 bases and J gave up 3 bases, with 8 bases separating them. The CDR3 is 13 amino acids. CDR3 sequence reads: CAWSVGHKETQYF. The CDR3 DNA is TGTGCCTGGAGTGTTGGGCATAAAGAGACCCAGTACTTC. Complete variable domain (other parts from reference TRBV30 and TRBJ2-5): SQTIHQWPATLVQPVGSPLSLECTVEGTSNPNLYWYRQAAGRGLQLLFYSVGIGQISSEVPQNLSASRPQDRQFILSSKKLLLSDSGFYLCAWSVGHKETQYFGPGTRLLVL.

The sample holds many counts of this clonotype. The chain couples TRBV7-2 to TRBJ2-2; D gene ambiguous. CDR3 size: 13 residues. The germline gives CDR1 SGHTA, CDR2 FQGNSA. The V end was cut by 4 bases, the J end by 6 bases, with 9 bases between. The CDR3 DNA sequence: TGTGCCAGCAGCTCGACCCTCCCCGGGGAGCTGTTTTTT. Its translation is CASSSTLPGELFF.

This clonotype was seen only a few times. The chain joins TRBV12-3 or TRBV12-4 to TRBJ2-5, with unresolved D. V shed 4 bases and J shed 6 bases, with 6 bases lying between them. CDR3 size: 11 residues. The CDR3 DNA reads as TGTGCCAGCAGTTACGATCAGACCCAGTACTTC. Its protein product is CASSYDQTQYF.

This clonotype was seen at least ten times. The chain recombines TRBV7-6 with TRBJ2-5; maybe TRBD2 (5 bases). The CDR3 has 20 residues. Germline CDR1 reads SGHVS; CDR2 reads FNYEAQ. Deletions cut 1 base from V and 5 bases from J, with 29 bases between. CDR3 loop: CASSLEPSGYETRSFETQYF. The CDR3, as DNA: TGTGCCAGCAGCTTAGAACCGTCCGGTTACGAAACTAGATCATTTGAGACCCAGTACTTC.

The chain's CDR3 is CASSTRTVQETQYF. The CDR3 DNA reads TGTGCCAGCAGCACTCGGACAGTTCAAGAGACCCAGTACTTC. V and J are TRBV7-6 and TRBJ2-5, with D perhaps TRBD1 (6 bases). Between the trimmed V and J ends, which lost 5 bases and 2 bases, there was a span of 12 bases. This CDR3 region has 14 residues. In germline, CDR1 is SGHVS, CDR2 FNYEAQ. The full variable domain, completed using reference TRBV7-6 and TRBJ2-5, is GAGVSQSPRYKVTKRGQDVALRCDPISGHVSLYWYRQALGQGPEFLTYFNYEAQQDKSGLPNDRFSAERPEGSISTLTIQRTEQRDSAMYRCASSTRTVQETQYFGPGTRLLVL.

This clonotype was detected ten times or more. The V and J genes are TRBV27 and TRBJ2-1; TRBD2 might be the D (5 bases). V was clipped by 2 bases and J by 4 bases, with 6 bases between them. Germline CDR1 and CDR2: MNHEY and SMNVEV (reference sequence). The CDR3 is 13 residues long. The chain's CDR3 is CASSLPGYNEQFF. In nucleotides, the CDR3 is TGTGCCAGCAGTTTACCGGGGTACAATGAGCAGTTCTTC.

The sample holds a few counts of this clonotype. The rearrangement joins TRBV10-3 to TRBJ2-1, with D perhaps being TRBD1 or TRBD2 (5 bases each). V was cut by 6 bases and J by 7 bases, with 22 bases left in between. The CDR3 extends over 16 amino acids. CDR1 and CDR2 from the germline V gene are ENHRY and SYGVKD. CDR3 DNA sequence: TGTGCCATCAGGGAGAATTCTGGAGGTTCAGGGAATGAGCAGTTCTTC. Protein product: CAIRENSGGSGNEQFF.

This clonotype came up many times. J is TRBJ2-2 and V is TRBV2, with 13 bases aligning to TRBD2. Germline CDR1 is SNHLY and CDR2 is FYNNEI. CDR3 length: 16 residues. Trimming removed 6 bases from V and 7 bases from J; junction bases left unmatched: 8. The CDR3: CASSEGLAGSGGELFF. CDR3 DNA sequence: TGTGCCAGCAGCGAGGGACTAGCGGGATCAGGCGGGGAGCTGTTTTTT. Variable domain in full (rest from reference TRBV2 and TRBJ2-2): EPEVTQTPSHQVTQMGQEVILRCVPISNHLYFYWYRQILGQKVEFLVSFYNNEISEKSEIFDDQFSVERPDGSNFTLKIRSTKLEDSAMYFCASSEGLAGSGGELFFGEGSRLTVL.

This clonotype was detected many times. CDR3 coding DNA: TGTGCCAGCAGTCCCACTAACGCGGGAGGCCCTCGGGACGAGCAGTACTTC. This codes for CASSPTNAGGPRDEQYF. The chain is built from TRBV28 and TRBJ2-7; TRBD2 aligns across 8 bases. J was trimmed by 5 bases and V by 5 bases; bases with no gene match: 17. CDR3 length: 17 residues. Germline V lookup: CDR1 MDHEN, CDR2 SYDVKM.

This clonotype has at least ten counts. Compared with germline, one end of the junction differs, possibly owing to a read error. The chain joins TRBV6-1 to TRBJ1-1; a possible D gene is TRBD1 (5 bases). The CDR3 sequence is 12 residues long. Germline assignment: CDR1 MNHNS and CDR2 SASEGT. The CDR3 DNA sequence: TGTGCCAGCGGTGACCTGGGGCGTAGGGCTTTCTTT. This codes for CASGDLGRRAFF.

This clonotype showed up just a few times. This chain joins TRBV19 and TRBJ1-1; D is possibly TRBD1 (6 bases). CDR1 is LNHDA, CDR2 SQIVND, per germline (reference sequence). V lost 4 bases to trimming and J lost 10 bases, with 16 bases between them. There are 13 residues in the CDR3. CDR3 bases: TGTGCCAGTAGTAAAGGGGCAGGGGATGGAGCTTTCTTT. Its protein is CASSKGAGDGAFF. Drawing the rest from reference TRBV19 and TRBJ1-1, the complete variable domain is DGGITQSPKYLFRKEGQNVTLSCEQNLNHDAMYWYRQDPGQGLRLIYYSQIVNDFQKGDIAEGYSVSREKKESFPLTVTSAQKNPTAFYLCASSKGAGDGAFFGQGTRLTVV.

Only a few counts were recorded for this clonotype. The rearrangement links TRBV7-8 to TRBJ1-1; D possibly corresponds to TRBD1 (5 bases). Germline V CDR1 and CDR2: SGHVS, FQNEAQ. This CDR3 has 14 residues. The V gene lost 0 bases and the J gene lost 4 bases, with 9 bases spanning the gap. DNA for the CDR3: TGTGCCAGCAGCTTAGCGGGGGTCCCCACTGAAGCTTTCTTT. Translating it yields CASSLAGVPTEAFF.

This clonotype was detected ten times or more. The rearrangement uses TRBV5-6 and TRBJ1-1, with 9 bases fitting TRBD1. V was clipped by 5 bases and J by 0 bases; unmatched bases: 2. Germline CDR1 and CDR2: SGHDT and YYEEEE. The CDR3 runs 14 residues. The chain's CDR3 is CASRRTGVNTEAFF. The CDR3 region has the DNA TGTGCCAGCAGAAGGACAGGGGTGAACACTGAAGCTTTCTTT.

A word on this clonotype: A single base separates this from a much larger clone, so it may be a read error. V is TRBV5-1 and J is TRBJ2-3; D is tentatively TRBD1 or TRBD2 (5 bases each). Trimming removed 6 bases from V and 6 bases from J, with 17 bases in between. The germline V gene encodes CDR1 SGHRS and CDR2 YFSETQ. The CDR3 is 14 residues long. CDR3 residues: CASMRTGAADTQYF. The DNA of the CDR3 is TGCGCCAGCATGCGTACCGGGGCCGCTGATACGCAGTATTTT.

This clonotype has only a few counts. The rearrangement joins TRBV12-5 to TRBJ2-5; 8 bases match TRBD2. The trim removed 5 bases at V and 5 bases at J, leaving 7 bases unmatched. The CDR3 contains 14 residues. Germline assignment: CDR1 LGHNT and CDR2 FRNRAP. CDR3 nucleotides: TGTGCTAGTGGTGGAGGACTAGCACGGGAGACCCAGTACTTC. Its translation: CASGGGLARETQYF.

This chain connects TRBV19 to TRBJ2-5; D possibly uses TRBD1 or TRBD2 (5 bases each). Trimming left V 4 bases short and J 5 bases short, with 11 bases between. The CDR3 extends over 13 amino acids. CDR1 is LNHDA, CDR2 SQIVND, per germline (reference sequence). This CDR3 is CASSKPGQETQYF. The CDR3 coding sequence is TGTGCCAGTAGTAAGCCGGGGCAGGAGACCCAGTACTTC.

This clonotype occurred a few times. A much larger clone lies one base from this, so it may be a read error. V gene TRBV2 combines with J gene TRBJ2-7; 11 nucleotides match TRBD2. Germline CDR1 reads SNHLY; CDR2 reads FYNNEI. The length of the CDR3 is 14 residues. The CDR3 here is CARRGLAGGYEQCF. CDR3 nucleotides: TGTGCCCGCCGCGGGCTAGCGGGAGGTTACGAGCAGTGCTTC.

This clonotype was observed at least ten times. The CDR3 here is CAWSVPDTQYF. As DNA, the CDR3 is TGTGCCTGGAGTGTACCGGATACGCAGTATTTT. The genes are TRBV30 and TRBJ2-3; D is ambiguous. The CDR3 extends over 11 amino acids. Germline values: CDR1 GTSNPN, CDR2 SVGIG (reference sequence). The V gene lost 0 bases and the J gene lost 6 bases, with 4 bases spanning the gap. The complete variable domain, with remaining parts taken from reference TRBV30 and TRBJ2-3, reads SQTIHQWPATLVQPVGSPLSLECTVEGTSNPNLYWYRQAAGRGLQLLFYSVGIGQISSEVPQNLSASRPQDRQFILSSKKLLLSDSGFYLCAWSVPDTQYFGPGTRLTVL.

The rearrangement uses TRBV11-2 and TRBJ2-7; no clear D gene. With 5 bases removed from V and 0 bases from J, the gap between germline ends came to 11 bases. The CDR3 runs to 14 residues. The germline V gene encodes CDR1 SGHAT and CDR2 FQNNGV. This CDR3 is CASSPTRISYEQYF. The CDR3 region has the DNA TGTGCCAGCAGCCCAACCCGGATCTCCTACGAGCAGTACTTC.

This clonotype was observed a few times. Compared with germline, one end of the junction differs, possibly owing to a read error. This chain links TRBV19 with TRBJ2-4; D is possibly TRBD1 or TRBD2 (5 bases each). This CDR3 has 14 amino acids. In germline, CDR1 is LNHDA, CDR2 SQIVND (reference sequence). The chain's CDR3 is CASSLGTFKDIQYF. CDR3 nucleotides: TGTGCCAGTAGTCTCGGGACCTTCAAAGACATTCAGTACTTC.

V gene TRBV5-1 combines with J gene TRBJ2-3, with 14 bases fitting TRBD2. The CDR3 covers 23 residues. Germline V gene lookup returns CDR1 SGHRS and CDR2 YFSETQ. The V and J ends lost 0 bases and 0 bases, in that order; junction bases with no gene match: 18. The CDR3 protein is CASSLAGGQTSGRAERSTDTQYF. CDR3 bases: TGCGCCAGCAGCTTGGCCGGGGGTCAGACTAGCGGGAGGGCCGAGAGGAGCACAGATACGCAGTATTTT.

The gene calls are TRBV6-1 and TRBJ2-7; TRBD1 matches at 8 bases. Germline V gene sequence: CDR1 MNHNS, CDR2 SASEGT. The CDR3 covers 14 residues. Trimming at V came to 7 bases and at J to 3 bases, leaving 8 bases not matched to a gene. This CDR3 is CASTDRVNRYEQYF. The DNA for the CDR3 is TGTGCCAGCACGGACAGGGTAAATCGCTACGAGCAGTACTTC.

The rearrangement uses TRBV20-1 and TRBJ1-5, with a weak D call TRBD1 (5 bases). Germline V gene sequence: CDR1 DFQATT, CDR2 SNEGSKA (reference sequence). The V gene lost 3 bases and the J gene lost 3 bases, with 12 bases spanning the gap. The CDR3 sequence is 14 residues long. CDR3 loop: CSASIGRANQPQHF. Here the CDR3 DNA reads TGCAGTGCTAGTATCGGCAGGGCCAATCAGCCCCAGCATTTT.

This clonotype was recorded at least ten times. The chain joins TRBV20-1 to TRBJ1-1, with 11 bases identical to TRBD1. Germline V lookup: CDR1 DFQATT, CDR2 SNEGSKA (reference sequence). The J segment lost 5 bases and the V segment lost 1 base, leaving 9 bases of the junction unmatched. The CDR3 spans 16 residues. This chain's CDR3 is CSARVPKGTGGTEAFF. DNA for the CDR3: TGCAGTGCTAGAGTTCCTAAGGGGACAGGGGGGACTGAAGCTTTCTTT.

This clonotype has a count of ten or more. V and J are TRBV18 and TRBJ2-4, with D possibly matching TRBD2 (6 bases). Germline V gene data show CDR1 as KGHSH and CDR2 as LQKENI. This CDR3 region has 16 residues. Trimming took 6 bases from V and 2 from J, leaving 17 bases between them. The CDR3: CASSNQLGRTKNIQYF. DNA of the CDR3: TGTGCCAGCTCCAACCAACTAGGGAGGACCAAAAACATTCAGTACTTC.

With regard to this clonotype: This may be a read error: a much more frequent sequence differs by one nucleotide. The chain couples TRBV12-3 or TRBV12-4 to TRBJ1-2; unclear D gene. V lost 6 bases and J lost 0, with 5 bases in between. The CDR3 extends over 12 amino acids. The CDR3 region has the DNA TGTGCCAGCAGATACTCTAACTATGGCTACACCTTC. It is translated as CASRYSNYGYTF.

Here the CDR3 reads CASSLSGTGFTEAFF. For the CDR3, the DNA is TGTGCCAGCAGTTTGAGTGGGACAGGGTTCACTGAAGCTTTCTTT. The chain combines TRBV27 with TRBJ1-1, with 9 positions matching TRBD1. This CDR3 contains 15 residues. The V and J ends lost 3 bases and 4 bases, in that order; junction bases with no gene match: 6. Germline V gene sequence: CDR1 MNHEY, CDR2 SMNVEV (reference sequence).

This clonotype appeared many times. The chain links TRBV28 to TRBJ1-1, with TRBD1 matching 12 bases. Unmatched junction bases numbered 12, after V lost 3 bases and J lost 4 bases. This CDR3 is built from 18 residues. Germline lookup yields CDR1 MDHEN and CDR2 SYDVKM. The CDR3 coding sequence is TGTGCCAGCAGTTTGCCCCGGGGGACAGGGGGCTCGGTCACTGAAGCTTTCTTT. Its translation is CASSLPRGTGGSVTEAFF.